Below, 21 T cell receptor beta chains from the same sample are listed, as sequenced in a study of response to subunit inactivated influenza vaccine. In TCRdb, the RT-PCR reads were re-called with MiXCR into one record per CDR3 protein. The repertoire includes more than 700,000 distinct CDR3 sequences, roughly 20% of them detected once, and about 9.4% sits in the top ten. The material sequenced was PBMCs from blood, taken about 5 days after vaccination. The receptors derive from a man in his forties or fifties who received an inactivated influenza vaccine.

Only a few counts were recorded for this clonotype. The gene calls are TRBV5-6 and TRBJ1-1; TRBD1 might be the D (6 bases). This CDR3 contains 13 residues. Per the germline V gene, CDR1 is SGHDT and CDR2 is YYEEEE. V was clipped by 7 bases and J by 1 base, with 11 bases between them. CDR3 amino acids: CASYRDRNTEAFF. CDR3 nucleotide sequence: TGTGCCAGCTACAGGGATCGGAACACTGAAGCTTTCTTT. Full variable domain (remainder filled in from reference TRBV5-6 and TRBJ1-1): DAGVTQSPTHLIKTRGQQVTLRCSPKSGHDTVSWYQQALGQGPQFIFQYYEEEERQRGNFPDRFSGHQFPNYSSELNVNALLLGDSALYLCASYRDRNTEAFFGQGTRLTVV.

This chain uses TRBV20-1 with TRBJ2-3; 13 bases fit TRBD2. Looked up from germline, CDR1 is DFQATT and CDR2 is SNEGSKA (reference sequence). J was trimmed by 5 bases and V by 5 bases; bases with no gene match: 10. The CDR3 is made up of 16 amino acids. In nucleotides, the CDR3 is TGCAGTGCTCCCCCAGGACTAGCGGGAGTTGGAGATACGCAGTATTTT. Protein sequence: CSAPPGLAGVGDTQYF.

This clonotype was counted between two and nine times. The chain couples TRBV28 to TRBJ2-2; no clear D. The CDR3 runs 17 residues. The V and J ends lost 4 bases and 4 bases respectively, with 19 bases between them. Germline lookup yields CDR1 MDHEN and CDR2 SYDVKM. The CDR3 is CASSSAGHGLFTGELFF. The DNA of the CDR3 is TGTGCCAGCAGTTCCGCCGGGCACGGGCTCTTCACCGGGGAGCTGTTTTTT.

This sequence joins TRBV19 and TRBJ1-2; D is perhaps TRBD1 (6 bases). From germline, CDR1 is LNHDA and CDR2 SQIVND (reference sequence). V was clipped by 5 bases and J by 0 bases, with 16 bases between them. The CDR3 is made up of 16 amino acids. Written as DNA, the CDR3 is TGTGCCAGTAGTCTGGACAGCCGAGCGCCTAACTATGGCTACACCTTC. This translates into CASSLDSRAPNYGYTF.

V usage is TRBV24-1 and J usage is TRBJ2-1, with 13 bases aligning to TRBD2. Trimming at V came to 3 bases and at J to 8 bases, leaving 15 bases not matched to a gene. The CDR3 totals 19 residues. The germline CDR1 and CDR2 sequences are KGHDR and SFDVKD. CDR3 nucleotide sequence: TGTGCCACCAGTGATCCTCGGACTAGCGGGGGCCCCCAACACGATGAGCAGTTCTTC. Its translation is CATSDPRTSGGPQHDEQFF.

CDR3 coding DNA: TGCGCCAGCAGCCCTAGCGGGAGTAGCACAGATACGCAGTATTTT. Translating it yields CASSPSGSSTDTQYF. The chain joins TRBV5-1 to TRBJ2-3, with TRBD2 matching 10 bases. The CDR3 has 15 residues. The V segment lost 4 bases and the J segment 0 bases; nucleotides outside the gene matches: 2. Germline V lookup: CDR1 SGHRS, CDR2 YFSETQ.

The rearrangement joins TRBV5-1 to TRBJ2-2; D is uncertain. The germline gives CDR1 SGHRS, CDR2 YFSETQ. This CDR3 has 15 residues. Trimming pared 0 bases from V and 5 bases from J, leaving 11 bases between. The CDR3 is CASSLDSPRTGELFF. CDR3 in DNA: TGCGCCAGCAGCTTGGACAGCCCGAGGACCGGGGAGCTGTTTTTT.

This clonotype was detected a few times. The chain employs TRBV10-3 and TRBJ1-1; tentatively, D is TRBD1 (5 bases). CDR3 size: 13 residues. V was trimmed by 7 bases and J by 5 bases, leaving 14 bases between them. Germline values: CDR1 ENHRY, CDR2 SYGVKD. The CDR3 is CAITLGEGTEAFF. The CDR3 region has the DNA TGTGCCATCACTTTGGGAGAGGGGACTGAAGCTTTCTTT.

This clonotype turned up a few times. The chain combines TRBV6-2 or TRBV6-3 with TRBJ2-7; no clear D. CDR1 and CDR2 from the germline V gene are MNHEY and SVGEGT. V was clipped by 6 bases and J by 3 bases, with 15 bases between them. This CDR3 spans 14 amino acids. The CDR3 region has the DNA TGTGCCAGCAGGAAAAACGGCAGGAACTACGAGCAGTACTTC. Translation gives CASRKNGRNYEQYF.

This clonotype showed up just a few times. This chain joins TRBV29-1 and TRBJ2-7; D may match TRBD1 or TRBD2 (5 bases each). CDR3 length: 14 residues. V shed 3 bases and J shed 7 bases, with 19 bases lying between them. In germline, CDR1 is SQVTM, CDR2 ANQGSEA. CDR3 DNA: TGCAGCGTTGAGAGGGACGGGGCCCCCGGGGAGCAGTACTTC. Translated, it gives CSVERDGAPGEQYF.

This chain uses TRBV20-1 with TRBJ2-3; D uncertain. The V end was cut by 4 bases, the J end by 0 bases, with 14 bases between. The CDR3 is 15 residues long. Per the germline V gene, CDR1 is DFQATT and CDR2 is SNEGSKA (reference sequence). In DNA form, the CDR3 reads TGCAGTGCTAACCCGGACCGCTTCAGCACAGATACGCAGTATTTT. Protein product: CSANPDRFSTDTQYF.

The chain uses TRBV6-6 and TRBJ2-5; D is unclear. V was pared by 5 bases and J by 2 bases, with 6 bases between. Per the germline V gene, CDR1 is MNHNY and CDR2 is SVGAGI (reference sequence). CDR3 length: 12 amino acids. CDR3 coding DNA: TGTGCCAGCAGTAGGGTTCAAGAGACCCAGTACTTC. Translation gives CASSRVQETQYF.

This clonotype was counted many times. The chain combines TRBV7-2 with TRBJ2-7, with 9 bases that match TRBD2. Trimming removed 3 bases from V and 3 bases from J; junction bases left unmatched: 3. Germline CDR1 SGHTA, CDR2 FQGNSA. CDR3 length equals 14 residues. The CDR3 sequence is CASSLTSGIYEQYF. CDR3 bases: TGTGCCAGCAGCTTGACTAGCGGAATCTACGAGCAGTACTTC.

The count of this clonotype is one. The rearrangement links TRBV24-1 to TRBJ2-3; D remains ambiguous. Germline V gives CDR1 KGHDR, CDR2 SFDVKD. There are 14 residues in the CDR3. The V gene lost 5 bases and the J gene lost 1 base, with 9 bases spanning the gap. The CDR3 sequence is CATSGGYGTDTQYF. CDR3 nucleotide sequence: TGTGCCACCAGTGGGGGTTACGGCACAGATACGCAGTATTTT.

This clonotype has only a few counts. The chain couples TRBV20-1 to TRBJ2-5; D is unclear. V was cut by 0 bases and J by 3 bases, with 8 bases left in between. The CDR3 is 13 amino acids. Germline V CDR1 and CDR2: DFQATT, SNEGSKA (reference sequence). CDR3 in amino acids: CSARDHTKETQYF. CDR3 coding DNA: TGCAGTGCTAGAGATCACACGAAAGAGACCCAGTACTTC.

The chain links TRBV6-5 to TRBJ1-1; D gene uncertain. This CDR3 is built from 17 residues. Looked up from germline, CDR1 is MNHEY and CDR2 is SVGAGI. The V end was cut by 0 bases, the J end by 0 bases, with 14 bases between. CDR3 coding DNA: TGTGCCAGCAGTTACTCGGGTCGTCTCTCGATGAACACTGAAGCTTTCTTT. This gives the protein CASSYSGRLSMNTEAFF.

This chain uses TRBV7-9 with TRBJ2-1; a possible D gene is TRBD2 (6 bases). Germline CDR1 is SEHNR and CDR2 is FQNEAQ (reference sequence). The CDR3 loop spans 12 amino acids. V was clipped by 3 bases and J by 9 bases, with 9 bases between them. The CDR3 DNA sequence: TGTGCCAGCAGCTTCGCGGGGTTTGAGCAGTTCTTC. Protein product: CASSFAGFEQFF.

This clonotype was recorded only once. V usage is TRBV6-1 and J usage is TRBJ2-7; D possibly corresponds to TRBD1 (5 bases). Germline CDR1 and CDR2: MNHNS and SASEGT. Trimming left V 4 bases short and J 1 base short, with 11 bases between. This CDR3 has 14 amino acids. CDR3 loop: CASSARAQSYEQYF. The CDR3 nucleotides read TGTGCCAGCAGTGCCAGGGCGCAATCCTACGAGCAGTACTTC.

The chain couples TRBV28 to TRBJ2-7; tentatively, D is TRBD2 (6 bases). Germline CDR1 MDHEN, CDR2 SYDVKM. The CDR3 length is 16 residues. V lost 6 bases, J lost 4 bases, and 22 bases lay in between. CDR3 region: CASSLIGGVTEYEQYF. CDR3 in DNA: TGTGCCAGCAGCCTCATTGGAGGGGTGACAGAGTACGAGCAGTACTTC. The whole variable domain, filled in from reference TRBV28 and TRBJ2-7, reads DVKVTQSSRYLVKRTGEKVFLECVQDMDHENMFWYRQDPGLGLRLIYFSYDVKMKEKGDIPEGYSVSREKKERFSLILESASTNQTSMYLCASSLIGGVTEYEQYFGPGTRLTVT.

This clonotype has only a few counts. The chain has TRBV12-3 or TRBV12-4 and TRBJ2-1; D is possibly TRBD1 (5 bases). This CDR3 region has 15 residues. Trimming stripped 5 bases from V and 3 bases from J, with 14 bases between. The CDR3 region has the DNA TGTGCCAGCAGTAAGGACAATTTAGTCTACAATGAGCAGTTCTTC. Amino acid sequence: CASSKDNLVYNEQFF.

The sample holds a few counts of this clonotype. The chain combines TRBV20-1 with TRBJ1-6; D is unresolved. The V gene's germline CDR1 is DFQATT and CDR2 SNEGSKA (reference sequence). Between the trimmed V and J ends, which lost 1 base and 0 bases, there was a span of 7 bases. The CDR3 spans 15 residues. CDR3 nucleotide sequence: TGCAGTGCTAGAGGTCACAGCTCCTATAATTCACCCCTCCACTTT. This sequence encodes CSARGHSSYNSPLHF.